These 5 T cell receptor beta chains were sequenced from one sample in a study of blood T cell repertoires in COVID-19. Measured with immunoSEQ multiplex PCR; TCRdb has only the in-frame clones, and not every one. The table includes some 54,000 clones, 91% detected once. Sample: peripheral blood. The receptors here all came from a man in his 60s with acute or convalescent COVID-19.

The V and J genes are TRBV7-2 and TRBJ2-7; 10 bases match TRBD2. The CDR3 is made up of 15 amino acids. Germline CDR1 is SGHTA and CDR2 is FQGNSA. The ends lost 5 bases at V and 1 base at J; junction bases unmatched: 5. CDR3 loop: CASSPGLAISYEQYF. CDR3 nucleotide sequence: TGTGCCAGCAGCCCGGGACTAGCGATATCCTACGAGCAGTACTTC.

V usage is TRBV28 and J usage is TRBJ2-7; TRBD2 is a possible D gene (6 bases). Germline CDR1 reads MDHEN; CDR2 reads SYDVKM. The CDR3 spans 12 residues. V gave up 6 bases and J gave up 5 bases, with 11 bases separating them. CDR3 residues: CASRRLGDEQYF. DNA for the CDR3: TGTGCCAGCAGAAGACTAGGAGACGAGCAGTACTTC.

The CDR3: CASREGQGRGAFF. In DNA, the CDR3 is TGTGCCAGTAGGGAAGGACAGGGCCGAGGAGCTTTCTTT. This sequence joins TRBV19 and TRBJ1-1; 8 nucleotides align to TRBD1. With 6 bases clipped from V and 10 bases from J, the junction kept 10 bases outside the gene matches. The V gene's germline CDR1 is LNHDA and CDR2 SQIVND (reference sequence). The CDR3 runs 13 residues.

The V call is TRBV9, the J call TRBJ2-1; maybe TRBD2 (5 bases). The ends were cut back, 0 bases at V and 8 bases at J, with 18 bases in the middle. In germline, CDR1 is SGDLS, CDR2 YYNGEE. The CDR3 covers 16 residues. The CDR3 nucleotides are TGTGCCAGCAGCGTAGCTTCGGGCGACCTGGACTATGAGCAGTTCTTC. This translates into CASSVASGDLDYEQFF.

The rearrangement joins TRBV24-1 to TRBJ2-1; 12 bases match TRBD2. Per the germline V gene, CDR1 is KGHDR and CDR2 is SFDVKD. V was clipped by 5 bases and J by 7 bases; unmatched bases: 5. This CDR3 contains 15 residues. The CDR3 here is CATSGASGRGNEQFF. CDR3 DNA sequence: TGTGCCACCAGTGGCGCTAGCGGGAGGGGGAATGAGCAGTTCTTC.